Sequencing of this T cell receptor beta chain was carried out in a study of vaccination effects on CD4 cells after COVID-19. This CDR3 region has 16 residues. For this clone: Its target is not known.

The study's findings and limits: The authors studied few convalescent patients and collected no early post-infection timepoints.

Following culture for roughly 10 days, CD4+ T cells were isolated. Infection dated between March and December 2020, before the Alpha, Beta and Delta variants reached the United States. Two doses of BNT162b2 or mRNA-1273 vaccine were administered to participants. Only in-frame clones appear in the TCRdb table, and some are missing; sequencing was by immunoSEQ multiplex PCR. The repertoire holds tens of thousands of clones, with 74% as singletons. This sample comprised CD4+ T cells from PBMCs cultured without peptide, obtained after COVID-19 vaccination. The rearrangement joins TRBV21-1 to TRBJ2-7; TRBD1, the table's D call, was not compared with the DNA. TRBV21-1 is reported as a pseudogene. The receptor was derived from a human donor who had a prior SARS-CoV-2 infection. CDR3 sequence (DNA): TGTGCCAGCAGAGAAATCTTATCAGGGGACCCTCCAGAGCAGTACTTC. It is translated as CASREILSGDPPEQYF.